Here is one T cell receptor (beta chain) with its context. TCRdb's copy holds only in-frame clones and misses some; the assay was immunoSEQ multiplex PCR. The table records about 85,000 clones, roughly 94% of them present only once. With V trimmed by 4 bases and J by 0 bases, 5 bases remained unmatched. Germline values: CDR1 LGHNA, CDR2 YSLEER. The CDR3 contains 17 residues. This entry comes from a study of technical replicates of blood from a few donors. This sequence originates from a human donor in good health. The gene calls are TRBV4-3 and TRBJ2-1; 11 nucleotides align to TRBD2. The source material was T cells isolated from PBMCs. CDR3 DNA: TGCGCCAGCAGCCGGATAACTAGCGGGAGCTCCTACAATGAGCAGTTCTTC. Amino acid sequence: CASSRITSGSSYNEQFF.